The rows below give T cell receptor beta chains drawn from one sample of a study of shared clonotypes between healthy human individuals. Method: immunoSEQ multiplex PCR; TCRdb's copy keeps in-frame clones and lacks some. The data hold roughly 2.5 million clones, with approximately 94% observed a single time. Sequencing was performed on naive CD4+ T cells sorted from blood. These receptors were taken from a man aged 18 to 30 in good health. Both conserved end residues are part of each CDR3. The order of the fields is V gene, clone size, CDR3 protein. Rows may omit the clone size; those that give it use once, few, many or a size class.

V: TRBV5-1; size: .; CDR3: CASSLGTVSAGNTIYF
V: TRBV10-2; size: .; CDR3: CASRSEMVAEQFF
V: TRBV5-6; size: .; CDR3: CASSSLWDRDLPGYEQYF
V: TRBV30; size: .; CDR3: CAWSVLDSKLGTEAFF
V: TRBV11-3; size: .; CDR3: CASSSYGLAGDRGELFF
V: TRBV5-6; size: once; CDR3: CASSFISLGGNTEAFF
V: TRBV4-1; size: once; CDR3: CASSRDNEQFF
V: TRBV6-5; size: .; CDR3: CASSSFSGGPGDTQYF
V: TRBV6-5; size: once; CDR3: CASRSGQGAGYTF
V: TRBV5-1; size: .; CDR3: CASSLVPQGTEKLFF
V: TRBV30; size: few; CDR3: CAWSPTKNTEAFF
V: TRBV6-6; size: .; CDR3: CASSYSGQGANTEAFF
V: TRBV18; size: .; CDR3: CASSGLAKQETQYF
V: TRBV7-2; size: .; CDR3: CASSLVGLAGGLSYNEQFF
V: TRBV19; size: .; CDR3: CASSWDRGAQPQHF
V: TRBV11-2; size: .; CDR3: CASSLEFPSEQYF
V: TRBV5-1; size: .; CDR3: CASSLEAPGQPQHF
V: TRBV5-1; size: .; CDR3: CASSFGGGALGTDTQYF
V: TRBV10-3; size: once; CDR3: CAISESGTGPKAQHF
V: TRBV10-3; size: .; CDR3: CAISPQGGDNEQFF
V: TRBV4-3; size: .; CDR3: CASSQDLIGVLAAEQFF
V: TRBV7-2; size: .; CDR3: CASSVNRVATNEKLFF
V: TRBV5-4; size: .; CDR3: CASSRTGISYNEQFF
V: TRBV9; size: few; CDR3: CASSVDTGRSEAFF
V: TRBV5-1; size: .; CDR3: CASSEDIYYEQYF
V: TRBV11-2; size: .; CDR3: CASSPGFRHGPNTEAFF
V: TRBV6-1; size: .; CDR3: CASSEARGLKGYTF
V: TRBV2; size: .; CDR3: CASSLDNREGQPQHF
V: TRBV6-1; size: .; CDR3: CASSEVGTSGGMWETQYF
V: TRBV19; size: .; CDR3: CASTGYYGYTF
V: TRBV5-4; size: .; CDR3: CASSPTTGGLNSPLHF
V: TRBV30; size: .; CDR3: CAWTNRAGGYTF
V: TRBV6-1; size: .; CDR3: CASSLVGGGYTF
V: TRBV2; size: .; CDR3: CASSETQQYF
V: TRBV4-3; size: .; CDR3: CASSQEGLAGGYNEQFF
V: TRBV5-1; size: .; CDR3: CASSLGETTNEKLFF
V: TRBV13; size: .; CDR3: CASSNREKNGYTF
V: TRBV11-2; size: .; CDR3: CASSPSGLAGLKTQYF
V: TRBV28; size: .; CDR3: CASRPRQGPTGNTIYF
V: TRBV4-1; size: .; CDR3: CASSQRLETEAFF
V: TRBV6-1; size: .; CDR3: CASQASVAVQETQYF
V: TRBV6-5; size: .; CDR3: CASSFADRGLRGQYF
V: TRBV10-3; size: .; CDR3: CAISERGQTQYF
V: TRBV9; size: .; CDR3: CASSDRGGFGYNEQFF
V: TRBV11-3; size: .; CDR3: CASSRGTGTDTQYF
V: TRBV5-1; size: .; CDR3: CASSLGTRKETQYF
V: TRBV10-3; size: .; CDR3: CAISEDGTNYGYTF
V: TRBV5-4; size: .; CDR3: CASTHRQANTEAFF
V: TRBV15; size: .; CDR3: CATRGGTLRNQPQHF
V: TRBV2; size: .; CDR3: CASTEWGPKGGYTF
V: TRBV10-3; size: .; CDR3: CAISPHRDNPGEQYF
V: TRBV18; size: few; CDR3: CASSTQGIPSNQPQHF
V: TRBV2; size: .; CDR3: CASSGTGNSNQPQHF
V: TRBV5-1; size: once; CDR3: CASSLEPFGARDEQFF
V: TRBV18; size: .; CDR3: CASSQQGSEQFF
V: TRBV27; size: .; CDR3: CASSFAGSGGELFF
V: TRBV7-2; size: .; CDR3: CASSLGTGGLGEQYF